These T cell receptor beta chains were read from a single sample in a study of T cell responses to AZD1222 COVID-19 vaccine. Sequenced by immunoSEQ multiplex PCR; TCRdb stores in-frame clones only, minus some. This table holds some 99,000 clones, 88% found once. The input for sequencing was peripheral blood, taken 28 days after the second AZD1222 dose. All receptors come from an adult who received the AZD1222 COVID-19 vaccine. The CDR3 runs from the conserved cysteine through the conserved F or W. The D gene is left open where the match is weak. Clone size is given for some rows only: seen once, a few or many times, or a class if the clone is expanded.

v_gene: TRBV6-2/TRBV6-3
d_gene: TRBD2
abundance: NA
j_gene: TRBJ2-2
len: 15
CDR3aa: CASSSWTSNTGELFF
CDR3nt: TGTGCCAGCAGTTCTTGGACTAGCAACACCGGGGAGCTGTTTTTT

v_gene: TRBV5-1
d_gene: NA
abundance: NA
j_gene: TRBJ1-3
len: 15
CDR3aa: CASSFGGGTGNTIYF
CDR3nt: TGCGCCAGCAGTTTCGGCGGGGGAACTGGAAACACCATATATTTT

v_gene: TRBV6-5
d_gene: NA
abundance: NA
j_gene: TRBJ2-3
len: 14
CDR3aa: CASSYSLAADTQYF
CDR3nt: TGTGCCAGCAGTTACTCGCTAGCTGCAGATACGCAGTATTTT

v_gene: TRBV27
d_gene: TRBD2
abundance: NA
j_gene: TRBJ2-7
len: 15
CDR3aa: CASSTRTSAAYEQYF
CDR3nt: TGTGCCAGCAGTACCCGAACTAGCGCGGCCTACGAGCAGTACTTC

v_gene: TRBV6-1
d_gene: TRBD2
abundance: NA
j_gene: TRBJ2-2
len: 15
CDR3aa: CASRTLAGGTGELFF
CDR3nt: TGTGCCAGCAGGACACTAGCGGGAGGGACCGGGGAGCTGTTTTTT

v_gene: TRBV5-4
d_gene: NA
abundance: NA
j_gene: TRBJ2-7
len: 15
CDR3aa: CASSLERGQSYEQYF
CDR3nt: TGTGCCAGCAGCTTGGAGCGGGGACAGTCCTACGAGCAGTACTTC

v_gene: TRBV7-3
d_gene: TRBD2
abundance: NA
j_gene: TRBJ2-1
len: 15
CDR3aa: CASSLGGRASGEQFF
CDR3nt: TGTGCCAGCAGCTTGGGCGGGAGGGCCTCGGGTGAGCAGTTCTTC

v_gene: TRBV6-5
d_gene: NA
abundance: once
j_gene: TRBJ2-5
len: 14
CDR3aa: CASSYYRAQETQYF
CDR3nt: TGTGCCAGCAGTTACTACAGGGCCCAAGAGACCCAGTACTTC

v_gene: TRBV15
d_gene: NA
abundance: NA
j_gene: TRBJ2-1
len: 15
CDR3aa: CATSRGGSGSNEQFF
CDR3nt: TGTGCCACCAGCAGAGGGGGTAGCGGTAGTAATGAGCAGTTCTTC

v_gene: TRBV30
d_gene: NA
abundance: NA
j_gene: TRBJ1-2
len: 12
CDR3aa: CAWSVLSQGYTF
CDR3nt: TGTGCCTGGAGTGTATTGTCGCAGGGCTACACCTTC

v_gene: TRBV3-1/TRBV3-2
d_gene: NA
abundance: NA
j_gene: TRBJ1-2
len: 12
CDR3aa: CASSQGTGGYTF
CDR3nt: TGTGCCAGCAGCCAAGGAACTGGTGGCTACACCTTC

v_gene: TRBV5-8
d_gene: TRBD1
abundance: NA
j_gene: TRBJ1-6
len: 15
CDR3aa: CASSPRQGRGSPLHF
CDR3nt: TGTGCCAGCAGCCCAAGACAGGGGCGCGGTTCACCCCTCCACTTT

v_gene: TRBV5-6
d_gene: NA
abundance: NA
j_gene: TRBJ2-2
len: 16
CDR3aa: CASSLGQPSVTGELFF
CDR3nt: TGTGCCAGCAGCCTCGGACAGCCGTCGGTCACCGGGGAGCTGTTTTTT

v_gene: TRBV4-1
d_gene: TRBD1
abundance: NA
j_gene: TRBJ1-5
len: 15
CDR3aa: CASSLLGTGNQPQHF
CDR3nt: TGCGCCAGCAGCCTCTTAGGGACAGGCAATCAGCCCCAGCATTTT

v_gene: TRBV7-2
d_gene: NA
abundance: few
j_gene: TRBJ2-2
len: 14
CDR3aa: CASRGASPTGELFF
CDR3nt: TGTGCCAGCAGAGGGGCATCTCCCACCGGGGAGCTGTTTTTT

v_gene: TRBV7-7
d_gene: TRBD1
abundance: NA
j_gene: TRBJ2-7
len: 15
CDR3aa: CASSPTTGDSYEQYF
CDR3nt: TGTGCCAGCAGCCCGACTACAGGGGACTCCTACGAGCAGTACTTC

v_gene: TRBV28
d_gene: TRBD1
abundance: NA
j_gene: TRBJ1-4
len: 17
CDR3aa: CASSSPGTGEIPEKLFF
CDR3nt: TGTGCCAGCAGTTCCCCCGGGACAGGGGAAATCCCTGAAAAACTGTTTTTT

v_gene: TRBV7-6
d_gene: NA
abundance: NA
j_gene: TRBJ2-7
len: 13
CDR3aa: CASSLAEGYEQYF
CDR3nt: TGTGCCAGCAGCTTAGCTGAGGGGTACGAGCAGTACTTC

v_gene: TRBV11-2
d_gene: NA
abundance: NA
j_gene: TRBJ1-5
len: 18
CDR3aa: CASSYTSNIRGHWQPQHF
CDR3nt: TGTGCCAGCAGCTATACAAGCAATATCAGGGGTCATTGGCAGCCCCAGCATTTT

v_gene: TRBV12-3/TRBV12-4
d_gene: TRBD1
abundance: medium-sized
j_gene: TRBJ1-1
len: 13
CDR3aa: CASSLYRGTEAFF
CDR3nt: TGTGCCAGCAGTCTTTACAGGGGCACTGAAGCTTTCTTT

v_gene: TRBV5-4
d_gene: NA
abundance: NA
j_gene: TRBJ2-2
len: 15
CDR3aa: CASSRDSQNTGELFF
CDR3nt: TGTGCCAGCAGCCGAGACAGCCAGAACACCGGGGAGCTGTTTTTT

v_gene: TRBV25-1
d_gene: TRBD1
abundance: NA
j_gene: TRBJ2-1
len: 14
CDR3aa: CASNAGTGADEQFF
CDR3nt: TGTGCCAGCAACGCCGGGACAGGGGCAGATGAGCAGTTCTTC

v_gene: TRBV30
d_gene: TRBD1
abundance: NA
j_gene: TRBJ1-2
len: 15
CDR3aa: CAWSARTGGFYGYTF
CDR3nt: TGTGCCTGGAGCGCCCGGACAGGGGGGTTCTATGGCTACACCTTC

v_gene: TRBV11-2
d_gene: NA
abundance: NA
j_gene: TRBJ2-7
len: 14
CDR3aa: CASSAFRGLGEQYF
CDR3nt: TGTGCCAGCAGCGCCTTTCGGGGTCTGGGCGAGCAGTACTTC

v_gene: TRBV7-6
d_gene: NA
abundance: once
j_gene: TRBJ1-4
len: 13
CDR3aa: CASRGGEREKLFF
CDR3nt: TGTGCCAGCAGGGGAGGGGAAAGGGAAAAACTGTTTTTT

v_gene: TRBV2
d_gene: TRBD1
abundance: NA
j_gene: TRBJ1-5
len: 14
CDR3aa: CASKPGQGVQPQHF
CDR3nt: TGTGCCAGCAAGCCGGGACAGGGAGTACAGCCCCAGCATTTT

v_gene: TRBV7-6
d_gene: TRBD1
abundance: NA
j_gene: TRBJ1-5
len: 14
CDR3aa: CASSLGQGGQPQHF
CDR3nt: TGTGCCAGCAGCTTAGGTCAGGGGGGACAGCCCCAGCATTTT

v_gene: TRBV2
d_gene: NA
abundance: NA
j_gene: TRBJ1-1
len: 15
CDR3aa: CASRVSGVWNTEAFF
CDR3nt: TGTGCCAGCAGGGTTTCAGGGGTGTGGAACACTGAAGCTTTCTTT

v_gene: TRBV7-2
d_gene: TRBD1
abundance: few
j_gene: TRBJ2-7
len: 19
CDR3aa: CASSKRVGTGDSRPYEQYF
CDR3nt: TGTGCCAGCAGCAAACGAGTTGGGACAGGGGATTCACGGCCCTACGAGCAGTACTTC

v_gene: TRBV24-1
d_gene: TRBD1
abundance: NA
j_gene: TRBJ1-5
len: 15
CDR3aa: CATSGDRSSNQPQHF
CDR3nt: TGTGCCACCAGTGGGGACAGGAGTAGCAATCAGCCCCAGCATTTT

v_gene: TRBV20-1
d_gene: NA
abundance: NA
j_gene: TRBJ1-2
len: 10
CDR3aa: CSAEVHHATF
CDR3nt: TGCAGTGCGGAGGTGCATCACGCCACCTTC

v_gene: TRBV7-9
d_gene: TRBD2
abundance: NA
j_gene: TRBJ2-1
len: 15
CDR3aa: CASSSSGSRVNEQFF
CDR3nt: TGTGCCAGCAGCTCGAGCGGGAGCAGGGTAAATGAGCAGTTCTTC

v_gene: TRBV3-1/TRBV3-2
d_gene: NA
abundance: NA
j_gene: TRBJ1-6
len: 13
CDR3aa: CASSPQSNSPLHF
CDR3nt: TGTGCCAGCAGCCCGCAGAGTAATTCACCCCTCCACTTT

v_gene: TRBV6-5
d_gene: NA
abundance: NA
j_gene: TRBJ2-5
len: 13
CDR3aa: CASNGRSEETQYF
CDR3nt: TGTGCCAGCAACGGACGGAGCGAAGAGACCCAGTACTTC

v_gene: TRBV28
d_gene: TRBD2
abundance: NA
j_gene: TRBJ2-7
len: 14
CDR3aa: CASSLGLGLREQYF
CDR3nt: TGTGCCAGCAGTTTAGGACTAGGGTTGCGAGAGCAGTACTTC

v_gene: TRBV15
d_gene: TRBD1
abundance: NA
j_gene: TRBJ2-7
len: 15
CDR3aa: CATSRADRGRYEQYF
CDR3nt: TGTGCCACCAGCAGAGCTGACAGGGGGCGGTACGAGCAGTACTTC

v_gene: TRBV9
d_gene: NA
abundance: once
j_gene: TRBJ2-1
len: 15
CDR3aa: CASSSLVGSYNEQFF
CDR3nt: TGTGCCAGCAGCTCTCTAGTTGGGTCCTACAATGAGCAGTTCTTC

v_gene: TRBV5-6
d_gene: TRBD1
abundance: once
j_gene: TRBJ1-1
len: 16
CDR3aa: CASSLKGQALNTEAFF
CDR3nt: TGTGCCAGCAGCTTGAAGGGACAGGCTTTGAACACTGAAGCTTTCTTT

v_gene: TRBV7-2
d_gene: TRBD2
abundance: NA
j_gene: TRBJ2-1
len: 16
CDR3aa: CASSLQGLAGGNEQFF
CDR3nt: TGTGCCAGCAGCTTACAGGGACTAGCGGGAGGGAATGAGCAGTTCTTC

v_gene: TRBV13
d_gene: TRBD1
abundance: NA
j_gene: TRBJ1-6
len: 17
CDR3aa: CASRSTRDRGSNSPLHF
CDR3nt: TGTGCCAGCAGATCCACCCGGGACAGGGGTAGCAATTCACCCCTCCACTTT

v_gene: TRBV7-2
d_gene: TRBD2
abundance: NA
j_gene: TRBJ2-7
len: 16
CDR3aa: CASSLGLASVGYEQYF
CDR3nt: TGTGCCAGCAGCTTAGGACTAGCGAGCGTAGGGTACGAGCAGTACTTC

v_gene: TRBV7-3
d_gene: TRBD1
abundance: NA
j_gene: TRBJ1-2
len: 14
CDR3aa: CASSPSRQGGGYTF
CDR3nt: TGTGCCAGCAGCCCGTCACGACAGGGGGGTGGCTACACCTTC

v_gene: TRBV28
d_gene: NA
abundance: NA
j_gene: TRBJ2-7
len: 15
CDR3aa: CASSFNDRLTYEQYF
CDR3nt: TGTGCCAGCAGTTTTAACGACCGCCTCACTTACGAGCAGTACTTC

v_gene: TRBV3-1/TRBV3-2
d_gene: NA
abundance: once
j_gene: TRBJ1-4
len: 15
CDR3aa: CASSQRGDFNEKLFF
CDR3nt: TGTGCCAGCAGCCAGAGGGGGGACTTTAATGAAAAACTGTTTTTT

v_gene: TRBV2
d_gene: TRBD2
abundance: NA
j_gene: TRBJ2-1
len: 12
CDR3aa: CASSPLADEQFF
CDR3nt: TGTGCCAGCAGCCCTCTAGCGGATGAGCAGTTCTTC

v_gene: TRBV24-1
d_gene: NA
abundance: NA
j_gene: TRBJ1-2
len: 15
CDR3aa: CATSDEGAGVYGYTF
CDR3nt: TGTGCCACCAGCGATGAAGGGGCCGGGGTCTATGGCTACACCTTC

v_gene: TRBV9
d_gene: TRBD1
abundance: few
j_gene: TRBJ1-6
len: 15
CDR3aa: CASSALPGGGSPLHF
CDR3nt: TGTGCCAGCAGCGCCTTACCAGGGGGGGGTTCACCCCTCCACTTT

v_gene: TRBV5-4
d_gene: NA
abundance: NA
j_gene: TRBJ1-3
len: 17
CDR3aa: CASSLERGRGPGNTIYF
CDR3nt: TGTGCCAGCAGCTTGGAACGGGGAAGAGGCCCCGGAAACACCATATATTTT

v_gene: TRBV16
d_gene: NA
abundance: NA
j_gene: TRBJ1-2
len: 12
CDR3aa: CASSLERYGYTF
CDR3nt: TGTGCCAGCAGCCTAGAACGGTATGGCTACACCTTC

v_gene: TRBV30
d_gene: NA
abundance: NA
j_gene: TRBJ2-1
len: 14
CDR3aa: CAWSPGTSYNEQFF
CDR3nt: TGTGCCTGGAGTCCAGGGACCTCTTACAATGAGCAGTTCTTC

v_gene: TRBV6-6
d_gene: TRBD1
abundance: NA
j_gene: TRBJ1-4
len: 16
CDR3aa: CASSYGQGSTNEKLFF
CDR3nt: TGTGCCAGCAGTTACGGACAGGGTAGCACTAATGAAAAACTGTTTTTT

v_gene: TRBV30
d_gene: NA
abundance: NA
j_gene: TRBJ1-5
len: 13
CDR3aa: CAWSVSNWQPQHF
CDR3nt: TGTGCCTGGAGTGTATCCAACTGGCAGCCCCAGCATTTT

v_gene: TRBV5-4
d_gene: TRBD1
abundance: NA
j_gene: TRBJ2-1
len: 13
CDR3aa: CAIRDRVGNEQFF
CDR3nt: TGTGCCATCCGGGACAGGGTAGGCAATGAGCAGTTCTTC

v_gene: TRBV6-6
d_gene: TRBD1
abundance: NA
j_gene: TRBJ1-3
len: 15
CDR3aa: CGSTSGGPSGNTIYF
CDR3nt: TGTGGATCGACGTCAGGGGGCCCCTCTGGAAACACCATATATTTT